The 9 T cell receptor beta chains given below trace back to one sample, sequenced in a study of blood T cell repertoires in COVID-19. Libraries were prepared by immunoSEQ multiplex PCR; TCRdb keeps only in-frame clonotypes and omits some of them. This table holds 80,000 or so clones, about four fifths found once. Sequences were obtained from peripheral blood. The receptor set was obtained from an elderly man with acute or convalescent COVID-19.

V gene TRBV4-2 combines with J gene TRBJ1-3; D is unclear. CDR1 and CDR2 from the germline V gene are LGHNA and YNFKEQ. This CDR3 region has 15 residues. V was trimmed by 4 bases and J by 0 bases, leaving 10 bases between them. The DNA for the CDR3 is TGTGCCAGCAGCCGGAACGGGTTCTCTGGAAACACCATATATTTT. It yields the protein CASSRNGFSGNTIYF.

The DNA of the CDR3 is TGTGCCTCGATGAAGAAAGACACGGCAGACGATACGCAGTATTTT. Amino acid sequence: CASMKKDTADDTQYF. This sequence joins TRBV30 and TRBJ2-3; D is undetermined. Trimming shortened V by 7 bases and J by 6 bases, and 23 bases separated the two germline ends. The length of the CDR3 is 15 residues. Germline V CDR1 and CDR2: GTSNPN, SVGIG (reference sequence). Full variable domain (missing parts from reference TRBV30 and TRBJ2-3): SQTIHQWPATLVQPVGSPLSLECTVEGTSNPNLYWYRQAAGRGLQLLFYSVGIGQISSEVPQNLSASRPQDRQFILSSKKLLLSDSGFYLCASMKKDTADDTQYFGPGTRLTVL.

The chain links TRBV18 to TRBJ1-1; D is uncertain. The length of the CDR3 is 15 residues. Trimming pared 4 bases from V and 6 bases from J, leaving 18 bases between. CDR1 and CDR2 (germline): KGHSH, LQKENI. The CDR3 region is CASSLTTFGRAEAFF. The CDR3 coding sequence is TGTGCCAGCTCACTTACCACGTTCGGGAGGGCTGAAGCTTTCTTT.

The chain recombines TRBV3-1 (or the pseudogene TRBV3-2) with TRBJ2-7; no clear D gene. Germline V lookup: CDR1 LGHDT, CDR2 YNNKEL (reference sequence). The germline V and J ends were trimmed by 0 bases and 4 bases, with 13 bases remaining between them. The CDR3 runs 15 residues. CDR3 nucleotide sequence: TGTGCCAGCAGCCAAGATTTGCGCGGCACTTACGAGCAGTACTTC. The encoded protein is CASSQDLRGTYEQYF.

The chain links TRBV4-1 to TRBJ2-1, with 7 bases identical to TRBD2. Germline V lookup: CDR1 MGHRA, CDR2 YSYEKL. This CDR3 spans 16 amino acids. V lost 5 bases and J lost 2; bases outside the gene matches: 9. The CDR3 loop reads CASSAQLAGAYNEQFF. In nucleotides, the CDR3 is TGCGCCAGCAGCGCCCAACTGGCGGGGGCCTACAATGAGCAGTTCTTC.

The chain couples TRBV19 to TRBJ1-1; 10 nucleotides line up with TRBD1. CDR1 and CDR2 from the germline V gene are LNHDA and SQIVND (reference sequence). The CDR3 covers 15 residues. The V and J ends lost 3 bases and 4 bases, in that order; junction bases with no gene match: 5. The DNA of the CDR3 is TGTGCCAGTAGTATCCGGACAGGGGGTCGCACTGAAGCTTTCTTT. Its translation is CASSIRTGGRTEAFF.

This chain links TRBV19 with TRBJ1-1; tentatively, D is TRBD1 (5 bases). Germline V gene sequence: CDR1 LNHDA, CDR2 SQIVND (reference sequence). The CDR3 consists of 15 residues. With 4 bases removed from V and 3 bases from J, the gap between germline ends came to 15 bases. The CDR3 region has the DNA TGTGCCAGTAGTACTGGACAAGGGCAGGACACTGAAGCTTTCTTT. Translating gives CASSTGQGQDTEAFF.

This clone showed up just once. This rearrangement joins TRBV5-6 to TRBJ1-1, with D perhaps TRBD1 (5 bases). Trimming cost V 4 bases and J 5 bases, with 12 bases left between them. Germline V gene lookup returns CDR1 SGHDT and CDR2 YYEEEE. The CDR3 is 13 amino acids. The CDR3 DNA reads as TGTGCCAGCAGCCCTTGGGGGGGAACTGAAGCTTTCTTT. Protein: CASSPWGGTEAFF.

This chain uses TRBV7-2 with TRBJ2-6, with D perhaps matching TRBD1 (5 bases). CDR1 is SGHTA, CDR2 FQGNSA, per germline. Trimming removed 1 base from V and 4 bases from J, with 14 bases in between. This CDR3 contains 17 residues. DNA of the CDR3: TGTGCCAGCAGCTTAGGGGGCCCCGGGCGGGGGGCCAACGTCCTGACTTTC. Translated: CASSLGGPGRGANVLTF.